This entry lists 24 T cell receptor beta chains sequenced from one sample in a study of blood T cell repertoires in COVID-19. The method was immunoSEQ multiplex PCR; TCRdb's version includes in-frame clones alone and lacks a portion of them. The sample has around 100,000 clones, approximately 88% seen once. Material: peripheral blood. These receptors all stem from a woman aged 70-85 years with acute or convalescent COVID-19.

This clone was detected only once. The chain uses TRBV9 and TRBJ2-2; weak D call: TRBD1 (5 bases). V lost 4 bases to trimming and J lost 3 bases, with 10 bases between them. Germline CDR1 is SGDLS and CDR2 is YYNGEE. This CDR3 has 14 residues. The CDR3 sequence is CASSPLTDTGELFF. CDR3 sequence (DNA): TGTGCCAGCAGCCCCCTGACAGACACCGGGGAGCTGTTTTTT.

CDR3: CASSLALGGGNTIYF. In DNA form, the CDR3 reads TGTGCCAGCAGCTTAGCGCTTGGAGGTGGAAACACCATATATTTT. The chain recombines TRBV11-1 with TRBJ1-3; D not certain. CDR3 length: 15 residues. In germline, CDR1 is SGHAT, CDR2 FQDESV (reference sequence). Trimming cost V 0 bases and J 3 bases, with 9 bases left between them.

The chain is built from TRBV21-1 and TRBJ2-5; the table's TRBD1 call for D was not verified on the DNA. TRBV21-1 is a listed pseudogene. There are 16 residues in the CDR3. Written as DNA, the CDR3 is TGTGCCAGCAGCATCCGGGACAGCGACCAACAAGAGACCCAGTACTTC. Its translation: CASSIRDSDQQETQYF.

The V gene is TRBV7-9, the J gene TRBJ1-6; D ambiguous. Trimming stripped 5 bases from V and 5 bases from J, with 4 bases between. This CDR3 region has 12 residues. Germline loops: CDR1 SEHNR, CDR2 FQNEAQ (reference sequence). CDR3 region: CASSRDNSPLHF. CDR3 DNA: TGTGCCAGCAGCCGAGATAATTCACCCCTCCACTTT. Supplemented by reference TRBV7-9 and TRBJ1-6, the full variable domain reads DTGVSQNPRHKITKRGQNVTFRCDPISEHNRLYWYRQTLGQGPEFLTYFQNEAQLEKSRLLSDRFSAERPKGSFSTLEIQRTEQGDSAMYLCASSRDNSPLHFGNGTRLTVT.

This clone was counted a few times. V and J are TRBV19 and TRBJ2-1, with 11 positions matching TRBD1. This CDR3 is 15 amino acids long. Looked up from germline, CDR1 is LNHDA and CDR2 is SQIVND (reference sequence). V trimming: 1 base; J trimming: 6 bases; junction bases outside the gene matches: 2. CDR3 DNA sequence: TGTGCCAGTAGTATAGTGGGACAGGGGGGCAATGAGCAGTTCTTC. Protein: CASSIVGQGGNEQFF.

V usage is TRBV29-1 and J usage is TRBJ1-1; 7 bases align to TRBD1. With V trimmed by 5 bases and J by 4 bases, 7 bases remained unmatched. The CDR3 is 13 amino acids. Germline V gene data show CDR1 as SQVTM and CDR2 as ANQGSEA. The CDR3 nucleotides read TGCAGCGTTAGAACAGGGGCGACCACTGAAGCTTTCTTT. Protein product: CSVRTGATTEAFF.

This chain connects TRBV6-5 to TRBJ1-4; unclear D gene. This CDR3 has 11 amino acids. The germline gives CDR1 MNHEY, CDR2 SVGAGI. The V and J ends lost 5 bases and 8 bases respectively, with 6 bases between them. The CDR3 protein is CASSPQEKLFF. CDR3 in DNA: TGTGCCAGCAGTCCACAGGAAAAACTGTTTTTT.

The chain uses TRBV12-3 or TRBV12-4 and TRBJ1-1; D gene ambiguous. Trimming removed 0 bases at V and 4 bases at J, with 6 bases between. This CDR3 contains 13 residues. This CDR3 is CASSLAERTEAFF. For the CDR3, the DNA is TGTGCCAGCAGTTTAGCTGAGCGCACTGAAGCTTTCTTT.

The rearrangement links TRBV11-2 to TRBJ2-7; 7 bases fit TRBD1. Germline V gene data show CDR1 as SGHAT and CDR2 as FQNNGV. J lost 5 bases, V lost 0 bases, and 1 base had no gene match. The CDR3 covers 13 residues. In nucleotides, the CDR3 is TGTGCCAGCAGCTTAGACAGGGGGAACGAGCAGTACTTC. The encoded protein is CASSLDRGNEQYF.

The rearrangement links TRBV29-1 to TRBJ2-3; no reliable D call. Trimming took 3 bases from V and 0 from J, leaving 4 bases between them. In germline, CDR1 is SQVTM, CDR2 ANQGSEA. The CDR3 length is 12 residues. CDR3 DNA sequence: TGCAGCGTTGACACTAGCACAGATACGCAGTATTTT. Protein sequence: CSVDTSTDTQYF.

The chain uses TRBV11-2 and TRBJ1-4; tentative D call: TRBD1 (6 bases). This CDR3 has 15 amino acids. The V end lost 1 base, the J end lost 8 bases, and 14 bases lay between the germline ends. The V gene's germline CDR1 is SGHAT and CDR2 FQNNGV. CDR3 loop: CASSLGHRESEKLFF. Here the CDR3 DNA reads TGTGCCAGCAGCTTAGGACACAGGGAATCCGAAAAACTGTTTTTT.

The CDR3 DNA follows: TGTGCCAGCAGACCAGGGGGGATCGGGACAGCTAACTATGGCTACACCTTC. Translated, it gives CASRPGGIGTANYGYTF. The genes are TRBV2 and TRBJ1-2, with TRBD1 matching 7 bases. The germline CDR1 and CDR2 sequences are SNHLY and FYNNEI. J lost 0 bases, V lost 6 bases, and 13 bases had no gene match. The CDR3 loop spans 17 amino acids.

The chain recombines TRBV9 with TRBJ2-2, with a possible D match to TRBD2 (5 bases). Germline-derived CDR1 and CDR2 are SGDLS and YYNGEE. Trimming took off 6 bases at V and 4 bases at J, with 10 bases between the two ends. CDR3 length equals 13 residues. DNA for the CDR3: TGTGCCAGCAATCTAGAGGGCACCGGGGAGCTGTTTTTT. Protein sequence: CASNLEGTGELFF.

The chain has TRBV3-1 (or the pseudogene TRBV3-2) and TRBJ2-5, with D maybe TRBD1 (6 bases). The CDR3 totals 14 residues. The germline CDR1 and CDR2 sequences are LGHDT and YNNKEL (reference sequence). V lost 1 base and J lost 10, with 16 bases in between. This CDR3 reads CASSQAQGIVDQYF. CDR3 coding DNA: TGTGCCAGCAGCCAAGCTCAGGGGATAGTCGACCAGTACTTC.

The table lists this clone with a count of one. The CDR3 DNA reads as TGTGCCAGCAGTCGCGTACAGGGTGACTATGGCTACACCTTC. Translation gives CASSRVQGDYGYTF. The V gene is TRBV28, the J gene TRBJ1-2; D may be TRBD1 (6 bases). Germline loops: CDR1 MDHEN, CDR2 SYDVKM. This CDR3 comprises 14 residues. Trimming left V 5 bases short and J 3 bases short, with 13 bases between.

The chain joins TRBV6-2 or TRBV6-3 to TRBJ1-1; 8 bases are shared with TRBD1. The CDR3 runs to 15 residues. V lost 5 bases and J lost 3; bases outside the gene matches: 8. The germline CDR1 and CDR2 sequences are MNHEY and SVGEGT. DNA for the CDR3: TGTGCCAGCAGTCTTGAAGGACAGGGCTACACTGAAGCTTTCTTT. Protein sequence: CASSLEGQGYTEAFF.

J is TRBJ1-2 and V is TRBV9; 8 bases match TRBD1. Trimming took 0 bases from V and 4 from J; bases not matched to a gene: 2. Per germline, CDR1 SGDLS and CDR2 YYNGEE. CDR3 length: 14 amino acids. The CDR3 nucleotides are TGTGCCAGCAGCGTAGGGACAGGGTCCTATGGCTACACCTTC. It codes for CASSVGTGSYGYTF. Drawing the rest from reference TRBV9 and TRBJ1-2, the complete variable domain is DSGVTQTPKHLITATGQRVTLRCSPRSGDLSVYWYQQSLDQGLQFLIQYYNGEERAKGNILERFSAQQFPDLHSELNLSSLELGDSALYFCASSVGTGSYGYTFGSGTRLTVV.

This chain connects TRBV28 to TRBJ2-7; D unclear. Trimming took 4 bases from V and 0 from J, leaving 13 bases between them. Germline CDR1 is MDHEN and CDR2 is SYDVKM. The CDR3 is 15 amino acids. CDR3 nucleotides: TGTGCCAGCAGTTCGGTTGGGTCTAGCTCCTACGAGCAGTACTTC. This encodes CASSSVGSSSYEQYF.

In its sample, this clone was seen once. Here the CDR3 DNA reads TGTGCCAGCAGTTCCCTCACAGGGATGGAGGCCCAGCATTTT. Encoded protein: CASSSLTGMEAQHF. The chain combines TRBV6-6 with TRBJ1-5, with D possibly being TRBD1 (6 bases). V lost 4 bases and J lost 11, with 18 bases in between. The CDR3 has 14 residues. The germline CDR1 and CDR2 sequences are MNHNY and SVGAGI (reference sequence).

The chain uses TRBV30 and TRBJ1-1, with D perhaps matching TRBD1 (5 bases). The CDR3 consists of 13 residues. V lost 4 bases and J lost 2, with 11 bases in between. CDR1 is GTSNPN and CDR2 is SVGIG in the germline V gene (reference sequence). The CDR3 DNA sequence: TGTGCCTGGAACTGGGGCAGAAACACTGAAGCTTTCTTT. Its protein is CAWNWGRNTEAFF.

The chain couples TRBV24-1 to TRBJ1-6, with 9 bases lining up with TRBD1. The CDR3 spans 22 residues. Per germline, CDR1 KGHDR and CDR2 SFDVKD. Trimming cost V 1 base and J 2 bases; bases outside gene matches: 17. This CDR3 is CATSDFPRDRERHSTYNSPLHF. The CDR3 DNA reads TGTGCCACCAGTGATTTCCCCCGGGACAGGGAGAGACACAGCACCTATAATTCACCCCTCCACTTT.

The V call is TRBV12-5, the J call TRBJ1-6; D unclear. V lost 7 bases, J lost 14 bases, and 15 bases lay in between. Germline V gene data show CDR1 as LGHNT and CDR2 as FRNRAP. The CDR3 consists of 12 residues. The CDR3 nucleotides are TGTGCTAGTGCCGAGAATCGAGGAGCCCTCCACTTT. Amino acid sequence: CASAENRGALHF.

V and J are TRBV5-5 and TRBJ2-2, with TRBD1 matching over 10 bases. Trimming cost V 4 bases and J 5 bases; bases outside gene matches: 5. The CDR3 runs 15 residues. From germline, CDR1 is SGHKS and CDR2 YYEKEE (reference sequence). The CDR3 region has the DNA TGTGCCAGCAGCAAGGGGACAGGGGTGACCGGGGAGCTGTTTTTT. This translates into CASSKGTGVTGELFF.

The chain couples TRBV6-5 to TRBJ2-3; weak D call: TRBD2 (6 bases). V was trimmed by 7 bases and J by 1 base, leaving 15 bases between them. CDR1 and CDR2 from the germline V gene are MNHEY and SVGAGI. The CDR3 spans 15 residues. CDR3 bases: TGTGCCAGCACCCAAACCGGGACTCGCACAGATACGCAGTATTTT. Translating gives CASTQTGTRTDTQYF.